Listed here are 16 T cell receptor beta chains from one sample, sequenced in a study of Tregs in tolerant kidney transplant recipients (dated by TCRdb to about 2019). Libraries came from the immunoSEQ multiplex PCR assay. This immuneACCESS table, as held by TCRdb, lists in-frame sequences with V and J called but not all clones. Of the missing ones, under half trace to an unresolved V gene in checked studies; the others have no known cause. The sample contains about 120,000 clones, roughly 92% of them found a single time. Around 0.58% of the sample comes from the top ten. The specimen sequenced was CD4+ T cells from blood. These receptors originate from a human donor in good health.

This clone turned up a few times. This chain uses TRBV5-1 with TRBJ1-6; tentative D call: TRBD1 (5 bases). Trimming pared 0 bases from V and 9 bases from J, leaving 13 bases between. The CDR3 extends over 15 amino acids. CDR1 and CDR2 (germline): SGHRS, YFSETQ. CDR3 residues: CASSLGAGSASPLHF. In nucleotides, the CDR3 is TGCGCCAGCAGCTTGGGAGCAGGGAGTGCTTCACCCCTCCACTTT.

The V gene is TRBV18, the J gene TRBJ2-5, with D perhaps TRBD2 (6 bases). Trimming stripped 0 bases from V and 9 bases from J, with 26 bases between. The length of the CDR3 is 18 residues. Germline CDR1 reads KGHSH; CDR2 reads LQKENI. The CDR3 bases are TGTGCCAGCTCACCACCCCTTCTGGGCAGGGAGGCGATCATCGCCCAGTACTTC. Protein sequence: CASSPPLLGREAIIAQYF.

V usage is TRBV29-1 and J usage is TRBJ2-3; D is perhaps TRBD2 (6 bases). With 6 bases removed from V and 8 bases from J, the gap between germline ends came to 18 bases. The CDR3 is made up of 13 amino acids. CDR1 SQVTM and CDR2 ANQGSEA come from the germline V gene. The CDR3 DNA reads as TGCAGCGTCCGACGGGGGACTCGGGGTACGCAGTATTTT. Translating gives CSVRRGTRGTQYF.

V usage is TRBV5-4 and J usage is TRBJ2-5; TRBD2 aligns across 13 bases. The CDR3 contains 15 residues. Germline CDR1 reads SGHNT; CDR2 reads YYREEE (reference sequence). The trim removed 4 bases at V and 3 bases at J, leaving 3 bases unmatched. The CDR3 region is CASSRTSGREETQYF. Here the CDR3 DNA reads TGTGCCAGCAGCCGTACTAGCGGGAGGGAAGAGACCCAGTACTTC.

The chain joins TRBV5-4 to TRBJ2-3; D unclear. CDR1 SGHNT and CDR2 YYREEE come from the germline V gene (reference sequence). Trimming took off 4 bases at V and 2 bases at J, with 11 bases between the two ends. There are 14 residues in the CDR3. The chain's CDR3 is CASSLGLPTDTQYF. CDR3 sequence (DNA): TGTGCCAGCAGCCTGGGCCTCCCCACAGATACGCAGTATTTT.

V is TRBV11-1 and J is TRBJ2-2; D gene ambiguous. V was cut by 2 bases and J by 1 base, with 5 bases left in between. The length of the CDR3 is 14 residues. Germline CDR1 reads SGHAT; CDR2 reads FQDESV (reference sequence). The CDR3 DNA follows: TGTGCCAGCAGCTTACCCAGGAACACCGGGGAGCTGTTTTTT. It encodes CASSLPRNTGELFF. The whole variable domain, remainder taken from reference TRBV11-1 and TRBJ2-2, is EAEVAQSPRYKITEKSQAVAFWCDPISGHATLYWYRQILGQGPELLVQFQDESVVDDSQLPKDRFSAERLKGVDSTLKIQPAELGDSAMYLCASSLPRNTGELFFGEGSRLTVL.

V is TRBV5-1 and J is TRBJ2-7; D is unclear. This CDR3 is built from 14 residues. Looked up from germline, CDR1 is SGHRS and CDR2 is YFSETQ. Trimming left V 1 base short and J 3 bases short, with 11 bases between. CDR3 sequence reads: CASSLSAANYEQYF. CDR3 sequence (DNA): TGCGCCAGCAGCTTGTCTGCAGCAAACTACGAGCAGTACTTC.

In the case of this clone: One junction end does not reproduce the germline sequence, and a read error may be involved. This chain connects TRBV14 to TRBJ2-7; TRBD1 aligns across 8 bases. From germline, CDR1 is SGHDN and CDR2 FVKESK. This CDR3 is 12 amino acids long. This CDR3 is CASSLGQAASDF. The CDR3 region has the DNA TGTGCCAGCAGCCTGGGACAGGCCGCTTCGGACTTC.

V is TRBV11-2 and J is TRBJ1-4, with TRBD1 matching over 9 bases. The germline gives CDR1 SGHAT, CDR2 FQNNGV. With V trimmed by 5 bases and J by 5 bases, 3 bases remained unmatched. There are 14 residues in the CDR3. CDR3 DNA: TGTGCCAGCAGCGCCGGGACAGGGAATGAAAAACTGTTTTTT. The encoded protein is CASSAGTGNEKLFF. Based on the CDR3 plus reference TRBV11-2 and TRBJ1-4, the full variable domain is EAGVAQSPRYKIIEKRQSVAFWCNPISGHATLYWYQQILGQGPKLLIQFQNNGVVDDSQLPKDRFSAERLKGVDSTLKIQPAKLEDSAVYLCASSAGTGNEKLFFGSGTQLSVL.

The chain joins TRBV9 to TRBJ2-1; 7 bases match TRBD1. CDR1 is SGDLS and CDR2 is YYNGEE in the germline V gene. After removal of 2 bases from V and 8 bases from J, the junction contained 4 bases not matched to a gene. The CDR3 is made up of 13 amino acids. The CDR3 is CASSVWTGYEQFF. The CDR3 DNA follows: TGTGCCAGCAGCGTCTGGACAGGCTATGAGCAGTTCTTC.

The rearrangement uses TRBV19 and TRBJ2-6; 9 nucleotides line up with TRBD1. The CDR3 sequence is 17 residues long. The germline gives CDR1 LNHDA, CDR2 SQIVND (reference sequence). The J segment lost 0 bases and the V segment lost 8 bases, leaving 8 bases of the junction unmatched. The CDR3 DNA reads as TGTGCCAGTGGGCCGGGACAGGGATACTCTGGGGCCAACGTCCTGACTTTC. Translating it yields CASGPGQGYSGANVLTF.

The chain links TRBV10-3 to TRBJ2-5, with 9 bases aligning to TRBD1. This CDR3 spans 14 amino acids. V lost 5 bases, J lost 4 bases, and 5 bases stayed unmatched. Per germline, CDR1 ENHRY and CDR2 SYGVKD. The CDR3 loop reads CAISPTGGRETQYF. The CDR3 DNA reads TGTGCCATCAGTCCAACAGGGGGCCGAGAGACCCAGTACTTC.

V gene TRBV4-1 combines with J gene TRBJ2-2; TRBD2 agrees at 9 bases. The germline V gene has CDR1 MGHRA and CDR2 YSYEKL. The length of the CDR3 is 20 residues. V gave up 4 bases and J gave up 5 bases; unmatched junction bases: 20. CDR3 sequence (DNA): TGCGCCAGCAGCCGCAAGCTAGTGACTAGCGGAGAGGGGATTACCGGGGAGCTGTTTTTT. It specifies CASSRKLVTSGEGITGELFF.

The chain carries TRBV5-1 and TRBJ1-2; no firm D call. CDR1 and CDR2 from the germline V gene are SGHRS and YFSETQ. Trimming cost V 0 bases and J 0 bases, with 3 bases left between them. This CDR3 is 13 amino acids long. CDR3 bases: TGCGCCAGCAGCTTGGTTCCTAACTATGGCTACACCTTC. This encodes CASSLVPNYGYTF.

V gene TRBV11-2 combines with J gene TRBJ1-1; D is undetermined. Trimming pared 1 base from V and 1 base from J, leaving 13 bases between. Germline CDR1 reads SGHAT; CDR2 reads FQNNGV. The CDR3 runs 16 residues. The CDR3 bases are TGTGCCAGCAGCTTAGTATTCAACCGGAGGAACACTGAAGCTTTCTTT. This sequence encodes CASSLVFNRRNTEAFF.

The chain combines TRBV2 with TRBJ1-6; 7 nucleotides line up with TRBD1. Trimming cost V 8 bases and J 10 bases; bases outside gene matches: 14. CDR1 SNHLY and CDR2 FYNNEI come from the germline V gene. The CDR3 is 15 residues long. Here the CDR3 DNA reads TGTGCCAGCTCCCTCCAGTCAGGGGGAAACTCACCCCTCCACTTT. Residues: CASSLQSGGNSPLHF.